This T cell receptor (beta chain) was observed in a study of molecular identifiers for immune sequencing clone quantification. General study findings and limits: Sharing of a barcode by identical TCR molecules could cause highly expanded clone sizes to be underestimated. The study found clones above 20 RNA copies held over 98% of effector molecules and under 1% in naive cells.

TCRdb re-called the PCR reads with MiXCR, one entry per CDR3 protein. This sample has 35,000 to 45,000 distinct CDR3 sequences; approximately 17% occur once, and the top ten carry about 6.2%. With regard to this clonotype: What it recognizes is unknown.

Per germline, CDR1 LGHDT and CDR2 YNNKEL (reference sequence). The V gene end was trimmed by 4 bases and the J gene end by 5 bases; junction bases not matched to a gene: 6. The CDR3 extends over 15 amino acids. The sample consisted of naive CD8+ T cells from blood, with Jurkat cell RNA spiked in. Indicated subset: FACS-sorted CD8+CD4-CCR7+CD45RA+ naive T cells. J is TRBJ2-7 and V is TRBV3-1; 12 nucleotides align to TRBD2. The sequence derives from a human donor in good health. Some libraries in this study had Jurkat cell RNA spiked in. CDR3: CASSPPSGRAHEQYF. The DNA for the CDR3 is TGTGCCAGCAGCCCCCCTAGCGGGAGGGCACACGAGCAGTACTTC.